A single sample is the source of the 21 T cell receptor beta chains below, sequenced in a study of shared clonotypes between healthy human individuals (dated by TCRdb to the early 2020s). The library was made by the immunoSEQ multiplex PCR assay. The table was pulled from immuneACCESS by TCRdb, which kept in-frame rearrangements only. Such tables lose some clones; where checked, under half of the loss comes from unresolved V genes, and the rest has no known cause. This sample is represented by around 580,000 clones; 98% of them were singletons. The top ten clonotypes cover roughly 0.29% of the sample. CD8 naive samples were obtained by positive selection for CCR7 among CD45RO-negative cells, yielding a CD45RA+CCR7+ population from which TemRA cells were excluded. The sample taken for sequencing was naive CD8+ T cells sorted from blood. Taken with the paper, the label for cell subset or site translates to: CD45RA+CCR7+. Receptor source: a young man in good health.

The J gene is TRBJ1-1, the V gene TRBV5-5, with D perhaps TRBD1 (6 bases). This CDR3 region has 15 residues. Trimming shortened V by 2 bases and J by 4 bases, and 15 bases separated the two germline ends. From germline, CDR1 is SGHKS and CDR2 YYEKEE (reference sequence). Written as DNA, the CDR3 is TGTGCCAGCAGCTTCCAGGGGTTGGTAACCACTGAAGCTTTCTTT. Its translation: CASSFQGLVTTEAFF.

The J gene is TRBJ2-1, the V gene TRBV7-6; the D is unclear. V gave up 3 bases and J gave up 0 bases, with 6 bases separating them. Germline values: CDR1 SGHVS, CDR2 FNYEAQ. The length of the CDR3 is 14 residues. The DNA for the CDR3 is TGTGCCAGCAGCTTGGAGAGCTCCTACAATGAGCAGTTCTTC. This codes for CASSLESSYNEQFF.

The gene calls are TRBV6-5 and TRBJ2-1; no clear D gene. The germline V and J ends were trimmed by 5 bases and 3 bases, with 8 bases remaining between them. This CDR3 contains 13 residues. Germline CDR1 MNHEY, CDR2 SVGAGI. The CDR3 loop is CASSDTDYNEQFF. The CDR3 nucleotides are TGTGCCAGCAGTGACACAGACTACAATGAGCAGTTCTTC.

In nucleotides, the CDR3 is TGTGCCAGCAGCTTAGATCGGGACACAGATACGCAGTATTTT. Translating gives CASSLDRDTDTQYF. The chain combines TRBV7-9 with TRBJ2-3; D perhaps matches TRBD2 (5 bases). V was shortened by 1 base and J by 2 bases, with 7 bases between the two germline ends. This CDR3 has 14 residues. Germline lookup yields CDR1 SEHNR and CDR2 FQNEAQ (reference sequence).

The gene calls are TRBV29-1 and TRBJ2-4, with a weak D call TRBD2 (5 bases). This CDR3 has 14 amino acids. The germline V gene has CDR1 SQVTM and CDR2 ANQGSEA. Trimming removed 7 bases from V and 0 bases from J, with 13 bases in between. CDR3 nucleotides: TGCAGCGCCGCGAGGGCAGCAGCCAAAAACATTCAGTACTTC. Translation gives CSAARAAAKNIQYF.

The chain links TRBV11-2 to TRBJ1-4; a weak D match, TRBD1 (6 bases). Germline loops: CDR1 SGHAT, CDR2 FQNNGV. The CDR3 consists of 16 residues. With 5 bases removed from V and 3 bases from J, the gap between germline ends came to 16 bases. DNA for the CDR3: TGTGCCAGCAGCATCTACAGGGAATTGGCTAATGAAAAACTGTTTTTT. Translated: CASSIYRELANEKLFF.

The CDR3 DNA reads as TGTGCCAGCAGTTACGAGGTCGTGGGCACAGATACGCAGTATTTT. This sequence encodes CASSYEVVGTDTQYF. J is TRBJ2-3 and V is TRBV6-5; D not certain. The germline V and J ends were trimmed by 2 bases and 1 base, with 10 bases remaining between them. The CDR3 spans 15 residues. Germline V gives CDR1 MNHEY, CDR2 SVGAGI.

CDR3 sequence reads: CASSQAPGELFF. The CDR3 DNA reads TGTGCCAGCAGCCAAGCTCCCGGGGAGCTGTTTTTT. The J gene is TRBJ2-2, the V gene TRBV6-1; D not resolved. The CDR3 consists of 12 residues. Germline CDR1 MNHNS, CDR2 SASEGT. Trimming removed 6 bases from V and 6 bases from J, with 8 bases in between.

This chain joins TRBV29-1 and TRBJ2-7; possibly TRBD1 or TRBD2 for D (6 bases each). Trimming pared 7 bases from V and 6 bases from J, leaving 19 bases between. The CDR3 is 13 amino acids. Germline V gene sequence: CDR1 SQVTM, CDR2 ANQGSEA. The CDR3 protein is CSADPGGGSEQYF. The CDR3 DNA follows: TGCAGCGCGGATCCCGGAGGGGGTTCCGAGCAGTACTTC.

The rearrangement joins TRBV27 to TRBJ1-2; possibly TRBD1 for D (6 bases). Looked up from germline, CDR1 is MNHEY and CDR2 is SMNVEV (reference sequence). V gave up 6 bases and J gave up 4 bases, with 15 bases separating them. The CDR3 consists of 14 residues. For the CDR3, the DNA is TGTGCCAGCAGCGCTAAGGACAGAGGCTATGGCTACACCTTC. Its protein is CASSAKDRGYGYTF.

V and J are TRBV10-2 and TRBJ2-1; perhaps TRBD2 as D (5 bases). V lost 6 bases and J lost 2, with 17 bases in between. Germline V gives CDR1 WSHSY, CDR2 SAAADI. There are 16 residues in the CDR3. The CDR3 protein is CASRTQDGVPYNEQFF. DNA of the CDR3: TGCGCCAGCAGGACGCAAGACGGGGTGCCCTACAATGAGCAGTTCTTC.

V gene TRBV18 combines with J gene TRBJ2-7; the match to TRBD2 covers 10 bases. The germline CDR1 and CDR2 sequences are KGHSH and LQKENI. The CDR3 is made up of 15 amino acids. Germline trimming cut 2 bases from V and 4 bases from J; bases unmatched to any gene: 5. CDR3 DNA: TGTGCCAGCTCACCAACTAGCGGGACTAGATACGAGCAGTACTTC. Its translation: CASSPTSGTRYEQYF.

The chain combines TRBV9 with TRBJ2-1, with 8 bases fitting TRBD2. The junction had 11 bases not matched to a gene; V was cut back by 3 bases and J by 6 bases. Per germline, CDR1 SGDLS and CDR2 YYNGEE. The CDR3 consists of 16 residues. The CDR3 region is CASSGPLAGSLNEQFF. CDR3 bases: TGTGCCAGCAGCGGCCCCCTAGCGGGTTCTCTCAATGAGCAGTTCTTC. Based on the CDR3 plus reference TRBV9 and TRBJ2-1, the full variable domain is DSGVTQTPKHLITATGQRVTLRCSPRSGDLSVYWYQQSLDQGLQFLIQYYNGEERAKGNILERFSAQQFPDLHSELNLSSLELGDSALYFCASSGPLAGSLNEQFFGPGTRLTVL.

This clone was seen a single time. The chain has TRBV7-2 and TRBJ2-5; tentatively, D is TRBD1 (5 bases). This CDR3 region has 16 residues. In germline, CDR1 is SGHTA, CDR2 FQGNSA. Trimming removed 5 bases from V and 1 base from J, with 17 bases in between. CDR3 loop: CASSLRQRTSQETQYF. The CDR3 DNA follows: TGTGCCAGCAGCCTTCGACAGAGGACGAGCCAAGAGACCCAGTACTTC.

The count of this clone is one. The rearrangement joins TRBV9 to TRBJ2-7, with a possible D match to TRBD2 (5 bases). Trimming removed 0 bases at V and 8 bases at J, with 12 bases between. Germline CDR1 reads SGDLS; CDR2 reads YYNGEE. The CDR3 consists of 13 residues. CDR3 coding DNA: TGTGCCAGCAGCGTAGTAGAGGGTCAGCAGCAGTACTTC. Its translation: CASSVVEGQQQYF.

The chain carries TRBV30 and TRBJ2-2; unclear D gene. This CDR3 is built from 10 residues. Germline values: CDR1 GTSNPN, CDR2 SVGIG (reference sequence). V was clipped by 7 bases and J by 4 bases, with 4 bases between them. The CDR3 DNA reads as TGTGCCTTCCTCACCGGGGAGCTGTTTTTT. Amino acid sequence: CAFLTGELFF.

Comments on this clone: In the same sample, other DNA sequences code for this CDR3. This rearrangement joins TRBV7-9 to TRBJ2-7; the D is unclear. V dropped 5 bases and J dropped 2 bases, with 7 bases sitting between them. There are 12 residues in the CDR3. Germline CDR1 reads SEHNR; CDR2 reads FQNEAQ (reference sequence). CDR3 DNA sequence: TGTGCCAGCAGCCCCGACCCCTACGAGCAGTACTTC. Its protein is CASSPDPYEQYF. Combining the CDR3 with reference TRBV7-9 and TRBJ2-7 gives the whole variable domain DTGVSQNPRHKITKRGQNVTFRCDPISEHNRLYWYRQTLGQGPEFLTYFQNEAQLEKSRLLSDRFSAERPKGSFSTLEIQRTEQGDSAMYLCASSPDPYEQYFGPGTRLTVT.

This chain links TRBV5-1 with TRBJ1-2, with TRBD1 identical over 7 bases. Germline values: CDR1 SGHRS, CDR2 YFSETQ. V shed 4 bases, J shed 7 bases, and the junction held 7 bases outside the gene matches. The length of the CDR3 is 13 residues. The chain's CDR3 is CASSPAGGSGYTF. The CDR3, as DNA: TGCGCCAGCAGCCCCGCAGGGGGAAGTGGCTACACCTTC.

The V and J genes are TRBV27 and TRBJ2-7; the D is unclear. The germline V and J ends were trimmed by 4 bases and 4 bases, with 11 bases remaining between them. CDR1 is MNHEY, CDR2 SMNVEV, per germline (reference sequence). The CDR3 loop spans 13 amino acids. CDR3 in DNA: TGTGCCAGCAGTTCACCACCTCTTTACGAGCAGTACTTC. Translation: CASSSPPLYEQYF.

The rearrangement uses TRBV7-2 and TRBJ2-7; D is possibly TRBD1 or TRBD2 (5 bases each). V was trimmed by 4 bases and J by 6 bases, leaving 10 bases between them. Germline lookup yields CDR1 SGHTA and CDR2 FQGNSA. CDR3 length: 12 residues. The CDR3 loop reads CASSSPGPEQYF. CDR3 DNA sequence: TGTGCCAGCAGCTCCCCGGGGCCCGAGCAGTACTTC.

The chain uses TRBV4-1 and TRBJ2-3; TRBD2 matches 10 bases. Trimming cost V 0 bases and J 3 bases; bases outside gene matches: 6. The CDR3 is 17 amino acids. Looked up from germline, CDR1 is MGHRA and CDR2 is YSYEKL. CDR3 DNA: TGCGCCAGCAGCCAAGATCCTAGCGGGAGTTTAACAGATACGCAGTATTTT. This translates into CASSQDPSGSLTDTQYF.